A selection of T cell receptor beta chains follows, all from one sample in a study of blood T cells in healthy people across ages. Via MiXCR, TCRdb re-called the 5' RACE reads, giving one row per CDR3 protein. Among about 780,000 distinct CDR3 sequences, less than 80% were seen once, and the ten largest hold approximately 30%. The specimen sequenced was blood. The receptors were gathered from a man in his thirties or forties in good health. The CDR3 runs from the conserved cysteine through the conserved F or W. A D gene is named only where the DNA matches it firmly. Size values are once, few and many counts, or a class for expanded clones, and some rows have none.

V	J	size	D	DNA	CDR3
TRBV19	TRBJ2-5	-	-	TGTGCCAGTGTCTGGGACTCCAAGCAGTACTTC	CASVWDSKQYF
TRBV4-3	TRBJ2-1	-	TRBD2	TGCGCCAGCTCTAGCGGGGGGTTCCACAATGAGCGGTTCTTC	CASSSGGFHNERFF
TRBV30	TRBJ2-2	-	TRBD2	TGTGCCTGGACGGGACTAGCGGGATTGACCGGGGAGCTGTTTTTT	CAWTGLAGLTGELFF
TRBV20-1	TRBJ1-2	-	TRBD1	TGCAGTGCTTCGGACAGGAGGAAGGGCTATGGCTACACCTTC	CSASDRRKGYGYTF
TRBV9	TRBJ2-1	-	TRBD2	TGTGCCAGCAGCCCCCTTCCGGGACTAGCGGGTGACGAGCAGTTCTTC	CASSPLPGLAGDEQFF
TRBV9	TRBJ1-2	-	-	TGTGCCAGCGGTGGAGGTTATGGCTACACCTTC	CASGGGYGYTF
TRBV5-1	TRBJ1-1	-	-	TGCGCCAGCAGCGACGCGAACACTGAAGCTTTCTTT	CASSDANTEAFF
TRBV7-3	TRBJ2-2	-	TRBD2	TGTGCCAGCAGCCCACTGGTAGCGGGGGTCACCGGGGAGCTGTTTTTT	CASSPLVAGVTGELFF
TRBV5-1	TRBJ2-1	-	-	TGCGCCAGCAGCCCGCAAGGTCCAAAACAGGGACGTGGTGAGCAGTTCTTC	CASSPQGPKQGRGEQFF
TRBV3-1	TRBJ1-1	once	-	TGTGCCAGCAGCCAAGTCCCCGGAAGCAAACGGGCTTTCTTT	CASSQVPGSKRAFF
TRBV20-1	TRBJ2-1	-	-	TGCAGTGCTAGTCGACAACGCCAGCTAATCAATGAGCAGTTCTTC	CSASRQRQLINEQFF
TRBV12-3/TRBV12-4	TRBJ2-6	-	-	TGTGCCAGCAGTTTAGCGCGGGGACAGAAAGCCTCTGGGGCCAACGTCCTGACTTTC	CASSLARGQKASGANVLTF
TRBV27	TRBJ2-4	-	TRBD2	TGTGCCAGCAGTTTATCTGCGGGGGTGGTGAACATTCAGTACTTC	CASSLSAGVVNIQYF
TRBV6-6	TRBJ2-1	-	TRBD2	TGTGCCAGCATTCGGACTAGCGGATACAATGAGCAGTTCTTC	CASIRTSGYNEQFF
TRBV29-1	TRBJ1-1	once	-	TGCAGTGCTTCGGCGGGGACTGAAGCTTTCTTT	CSASAGTEAFF
TRBV20-1	TRBJ2-3	-	TRBD2	TGCAGTGCTTCCCCACTAGCGGGGGGCACAGATACGCAGTATTTT	CSASPLAGGTDTQYF
TRBV10-3	TRBJ2-2	-	-	TGTGCCATCATGGCCAGGGGCAGCACCGGGGAGCTGTTTTTT	CAIMARGSTGELFF
TRBV29-1	TRBJ2-7	-	-	TGCAGCGTTGAAGTCTTTGGGTACGAGCAGTACTTC	CSVEVFGYEQYF
TRBV7-2	TRBJ2-5	-	TRBD1	TGTGCCAGCAGCTTAGTGACAGGGGGTGAGACCCAGTACTTC	CASSLVTGGETQYF
TRBV7-9	TRBJ1-2	-	TRBD1	TGTGCCAGCAGCCGTATTGAGGTAGGGGGCGGCTATGGCTACACCTTC	CASSRIEVGGGYGYTF
TRBV3-1	TRBJ1-5	-	-	TGTGCCAGCAGCCAAACCTACGGCGGCAATCAGCCCCAGCATTTT	CASSQTYGGNQPQHF
TRBV19	TRBJ2-5	once	-	TGTGCCAGTAGTATACTAGCGTACGAGACCCAGTACTTC	CASSILAYETQYF
TRBV12-3/TRBV12-4	TRBJ2-4	-	TRBD1	TGTGCCAGCAGTCCAGGGACAGGGGTGACCAAAAACATTCAGTACTTC	CASSPGTGVTKNIQYF
TRBV12-3/TRBV12-4	TRBJ2-5	-	-	TGTGCCAGCAGGGCAGGGCCCCAAGAGACCCAGTACTTC	CASRAGPQETQYF
TRBV11-1	TRBJ1-2	-	TRBD1	TGTGCCAGCAGCTTAGCGGGACAGACGAATAACTATGGCTACACCTTC	CASSLAGQTNNYGYTF
TRBV7-2	TRBJ1-6	-	-	TGTGCCAGCAGCTTAGAATGGGGAGAGTCACCCCTCCACTTT	CASSLEWGESPLHF
TRBV12-3/TRBV12-4	TRBJ2-5	-	-	TGTGCCAGCAGTGCCTCGATTGGGCGCTTGGAGGATGAGCAGTACTTC	CASSASIGRLEDEQYF